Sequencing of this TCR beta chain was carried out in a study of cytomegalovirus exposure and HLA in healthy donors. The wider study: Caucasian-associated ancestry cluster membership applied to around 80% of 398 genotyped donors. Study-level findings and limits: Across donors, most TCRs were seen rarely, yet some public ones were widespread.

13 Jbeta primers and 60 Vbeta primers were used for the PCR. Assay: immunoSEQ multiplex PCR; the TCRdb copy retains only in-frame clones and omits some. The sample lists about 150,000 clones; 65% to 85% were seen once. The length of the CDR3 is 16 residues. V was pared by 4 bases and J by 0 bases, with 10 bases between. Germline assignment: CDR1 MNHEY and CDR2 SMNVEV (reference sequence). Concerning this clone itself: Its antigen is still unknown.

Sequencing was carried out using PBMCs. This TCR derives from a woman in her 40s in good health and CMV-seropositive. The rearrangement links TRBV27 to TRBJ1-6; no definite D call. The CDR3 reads CASSSWSSSYNSPLHF. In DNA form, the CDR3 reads TGTGCCAGCAGTTCCTGGAGTTCCTCCTATAATTCACCCCTCCACTTT.